The 13 T cell receptor beta chains below come from one sample, sequenced in a study of blood T cell repertoires in COVID-19. The table came from immunoSEQ multiplex PCR; TCRdb's copy has only in-frame clones and leaves some out. The sample lists roughly 51,000 clones, about 86% seen once, with about 3.2% in the top ten. The sequencing input was peripheral blood. The origin of the receptors is an elderly woman with acute or convalescent COVID-19.

The chain is built from TRBV9 and TRBJ1-1, with D uncertain. V was shortened by 0 bases and J by 5 bases, with 11 bases between the two germline ends. CDR1 and CDR2 (germline): SGDLS, YYNGEE. The CDR3 consists of 14 residues. The CDR3 sequence is CASSVGPGPTEAFF. For the CDR3, the DNA is TGTGCCAGCAGCGTAGGGCCTGGGCCAACTGAAGCTTTCTTT.

This clone was seen a handful of times. This chain connects TRBV6-5 to TRBJ1-5; D is unclear. V gave up 6 bases and J gave up 0 bases, with 12 bases separating them. Per germline, CDR1 MNHEY and CDR2 SVGAGI. There are 15 residues in the CDR3. The CDR3, as DNA: TGTGCCAGCAGCTCTGACATGTATAGCAATCAGCCCCAGCATTTT. Encoded protein: CASSSDMYSNQPQHF.

A few counts support this clone. V gene TRBV5-6 combines with J gene TRBJ2-5; possibly TRBD1 for D (5 bases). Trimming left V 3 bases short and J 5 bases short, with 14 bases between. The germline V gene has CDR1 SGHDT and CDR2 YYEEEE. The CDR3 has 14 amino acids. CDR3 bases: TGTGCCAGCAGCTCAGACACAGGTGGGGAGACCCAGTACTTC. Translating it yields CASSSDTGGETQYF.

The V gene is TRBV27, the J gene TRBJ2-7, with TRBD1 matching 9 bases. The CDR3 length is 14 residues. The V gene's germline CDR1 is MNHEY and CDR2 SMNVEV (reference sequence). J gave up 6 bases and V 2 bases, and 5 bases lay outside the gene matches. In DNA form, the CDR3 reads TGTGCCAGCAGTTTAGGTACAGGGGGCTTCGAGCAGTACTTC. Translated, it gives CASSLGTGGFEQYF.

The chain couples TRBV6-5 to TRBJ1-2, with no clear D. CDR3 length equals 15 residues. The germline gives CDR1 MNHEY, CDR2 SVGAGI. Between the trimmed V and J ends, which lost 0 bases and 4 bases, there was a span of 12 bases. For the CDR3, the DNA is TGTGCCAGCAGTTACTCGAGAGGGCGGGGCTATGGCTACACCTTC. This gives the protein CASSYSRGRGYGYTF.

This clone has only one observation. The rearrangement links TRBV12-3 or TRBV12-4 to TRBJ1-5, with D unclear. Trimming stripped 8 bases from V and 0 bases from J, with 8 bases between. This CDR3 has 13 residues. The CDR3: CASLRNSNQPQHF. CDR3 sequence (DNA): TGTGCCAGCCTGAGAAATAGCAATCAGCCCCAGCATTTT.

In DNA form, the CDR3 reads TGTGCCAGCAGCAGACCCGTACGGGACTTTTCCTACAATGAGCAGTTCTTC. Protein product: CASSRPVRDFSYNEQFF. The V and J genes are TRBV21-1 and TRBJ2-1; TRBD2 is taken as the D call from the table, unchecked against the DNA. TRBV21-1 is a pseudogene. The CDR3 is made up of 17 amino acids.

The CDR3 DNA sequence: TGTGCCAGCAGCTTAGGGACAGGTTGGACCGGGGAGCTGTTTTTT. Its translation: CASSLGTGWTGELFF. The V gene is TRBV7-2, the J gene TRBJ2-2; TRBD1 agrees at 7 bases. The J segment lost 5 bases and the V segment lost 1 base, leaving 4 bases of the junction unmatched. This CDR3 contains 15 residues. Germline values: CDR1 SGHTA, CDR2 FQGNSA.

CDR3 bases: TGTGCCAGCTCACCAGGGACAGGGAGGGACACTGAAGCTTTCTTT. Translating gives CASSPGTGRDTEAFF. This chain joins TRBV18 and TRBJ1-1, with 9 bases matching TRBD1. V shed 2 bases and J 3 bases; nucleotides not matched to a gene: 4. Germline loops: CDR1 KGHSH, CDR2 LQKENI. This CDR3 region has 15 residues.

The J gene is TRBJ1-5, the V gene TRBV6-5, with a possible D match to TRBD1 (6 bases). V lost 5 bases, J lost 6 bases, and 17 bases lay in between. This CDR3 is built from 15 residues. Germline V lookup: CDR1 MNHEY, CDR2 SVGAGI. DNA for the CDR3: TGTGCCAGCAGTCTTCAACCACTAGGGGGTCAGCCCCAGCATTTT. Translated, it gives CASSLQPLGGQPQHF.

This chain links TRBV19 with TRBJ1-1, with 9 bases fitting TRBD1. The CDR3 totals 16 residues. CDR1 LNHDA and CDR2 SQIVND come from the germline V gene (reference sequence). Germline trimming cut 1 base from V and 0 bases from J; bases unmatched to any gene: 3. The DNA of the CDR3 is TGTGCCAGTAGTATAGGGACAGGGGTAATGAACACTGAAGCTTTCTTT. Its protein product is CASSIGTGVMNTEAFF.

The chain is built from TRBV27 and TRBJ1-2; perhaps TRBD1 as D (6 bases). Germline V gene sequence: CDR1 MNHEY, CDR2 SMNVEV (reference sequence). The CDR3 is 13 amino acids. Trimming shortened V by 3 bases and J by 8 bases, and 13 bases separated the two germline ends. In DNA, the CDR3 is TGTGCCAGCAGTTTCTCCACAGGGTTGGGCTACACCTTC. This encodes CASSFSTGLGYTF.

The CDR3 loop reads CASSRPQGSSYNSPLHF. The CDR3 DNA is TGTGCCAGCAGCCGCCCACAGGGCAGCTCCTATAATTCACCCCTCCACTTT. V and J are TRBV7-9 and TRBJ1-6, with a weak D call TRBD1 (6 bases). The CDR3 runs to 17 residues. The germline gives CDR1 SEHNR, CDR2 FQNEAQ (reference sequence). V was cut by 5 bases and J by 0 bases, with 14 bases left in between.